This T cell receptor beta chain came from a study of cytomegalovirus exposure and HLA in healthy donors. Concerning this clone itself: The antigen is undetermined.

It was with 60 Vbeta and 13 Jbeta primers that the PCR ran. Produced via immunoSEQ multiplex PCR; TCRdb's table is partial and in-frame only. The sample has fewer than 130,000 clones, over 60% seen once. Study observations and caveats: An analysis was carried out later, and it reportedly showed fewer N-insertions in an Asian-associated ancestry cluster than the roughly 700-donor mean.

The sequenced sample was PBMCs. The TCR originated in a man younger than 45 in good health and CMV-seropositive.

The CDR3 DNA reads TGCAGCGTTGAAGATGGCAGTGAGCAGTTCTTC. Translated: CSVEDGSEQFF. V usage is TRBV29-1 and J usage is TRBJ2-1; the D is unclear. Per the germline V gene, CDR1 is SQVTM and CDR2 is ANQGSEA. Trimming stripped 0 bases from V and 9 bases from J, with 6 bases between. This CDR3 comprises 11 residues.